The rows below give T cell receptor beta chains drawn from one sample of a study of early T cells in non-severe SARS-CoV-2 infection. TCRdb analysed the 5' RACE reads with MiXCR anew, one entry per CDR3 protein. The table has around 70,000 distinct CDR3 sequences, less than 12% seen once; the top ten hold around a sixth. Sequenced here: whole blood, sampled at baseline. These receptors were collected from an adult who was a healthcare worker with PCR-confirmed SARS-CoV-2 infection or an uninfected control (not recorded which). The CDR3 runs from the conserved cysteine through the conserved F or W. A D gene is named only where the DNA matches it firmly. Expanded clones are given a class, and other clones once, few, many or no size at all.

TRBJ2-1	.	.	TRBV27	TGTGCCAGCAGTGATTCTAGTGGGGAGCAGTTATTC	CASSDSSGEQLF
TRBJ1-1	many	.	TRBV20-1	TGCAGTGCTCCCAGGGGCATGAACACTGAAGCTTTCTTT	CSAPRGMNTEAFF
TRBJ1-4	many	.	TRBV20-1	TGCAGTGCTAGTAGCTCAGGGGTGAATGAAAAACTGTTTTTT	CSASSSGVNEKLFF
TRBJ2-1	.	.	TRBV20-1	TGCAGTGCTAGTTTTAGTATAGATGAGCAGTTCTTC	CSASFSIDEQFF
TRBJ2-5	few	TRBD2	TRBV18	TGTGCCAGCTCACCACCGGGACTAGCGGATAAAGAGACCCAGTACTTC	CASSPPGLADKETQYF
TRBJ2-7	many	TRBD2	TRBV6-5	TGTGCCAGCACCCAACTAGCGGGAGACCACGAGCAGTACTTC	CASTQLAGDHEQYF
TRBJ1-5	.	.	TRBV2	TGTGCCAGCGGGAGAGGGCCAGGCAGTCCAAATAGCAATCAGCCCCAGCATTTT	CASGRGPGSPNSNQPQHF
TRBJ2-7	many	.	TRBV20-1	TGCAGTGCTAGAGTAACAAAGAACTTCTACGAGCAGTACTTC	CSARVTKNFYEQYF
TRBJ2-7	few	.	TRBV7-2	TGTGCCAGCAGCGCCCGACAGGCATCCTACGAGCAGTACTTC	CASSARQASYEQYF
TRBJ2-7	many	.	TRBV2	TGTGCCAGCATCTTCAGGGCGAGGTCGTACGAGCAGTACTTC	CASIFRARSYEQYF
TRBJ1-1	.	TRBD1	TRBV7-9	TGTGCCAGCAGCTCCATTGGACAGGGAGCGATGAACACTGAAGCTTTCTTT	CASSSIGQGAMNTEAFF
TRBJ2-7	many	.	TRBV7-2	TGTGCCAGCAGCTTAGCGAGGGCAGGGGAAGAGCAGTACTTC	CASSLARAGEEQYF
TRBJ2-7	many	TRBD1	TRBV11-2	TGTGCCAGCAGCTCAGCCGGGACAGGGCACGAGCAGTACTTC	CASSSAGTGHEQYF
TRBJ1-1	many	TRBD1	TRBV10-3	TGTGCCATCAGAACCGGGACAGGTGAAGCTTTCTTT	CAIRTGTGEAFF
TRBJ1-1	.	.	TRBV7-3	TGTGCCAGCAGCTTACGGCGGAACACTGAAGCTTTCTTT	CASSLRRNTEAFF
TRBJ2-1	medium-sized	.	TRBV11-2	TGTGCCAGCAGCCCCGCGGGACTCCCCTCCTACAATGAGCAGTTCTTC	CASSPAGLPSYNEQFF
TRBJ2-7	.	.	TRBV5-1	TGCGCCAGCAGGGCCGGGACAACGGCCTACGAGCAGTACTTC	CASRAGTTAYEQYF
TRBJ2-1	many	TRBD2	TRBV4-2	TGTGCCAGCAACCCGGCCCCGACTAGCGGGAGTAGTGAGCAGTTCTTC	CASNPAPTSGSSEQFF
TRBJ2-1	many	.	TRBV6-6	TGTGCCAGCAGCCCTCCCGGGACCTACAATGAGCAGTTCTTC	CASSPPGTYNEQFF
TRBJ2-1	.	.	TRBV19	TGTGCCAGTAGTATCCCCGTTAGCTCCTACAATGAGCAGTTCTTC	CASSIPVSSYNEQFF
TRBJ1-1	many	.	TRBV18	TGTGCCAGCTCACCCCGGACAGCCATGAACACTGAAGCTTTCTTT	CASSPRTAMNTEAFF
TRBJ2-5	few	TRBD1	TRBV4-2	TGTGCCAGCAGCCAAGATTTCGGACAGGGGAGCCTGGAGACCCAGTACTTC	CASSQDFGQGSLETQYF
TRBJ2-1	.	.	TRBV11-3	TGTGCCAGCAGCTTAGATCGGCCAACCTCCAATGAGCAGTTCTTC	CASSLDRPTSNEQFF
TRBJ2-7	many	.	TRBV4-2	TGTGCCAGCAGCCAAGCGGTCGACACGATCTACGAGCAGTACTTC	CASSQAVDTIYEQYF
TRBJ1-1	few	.	TRBV10-2	TGCGCCAGCAGTGAAGCGGGAAGGACTGAAGCTTTCTTT	CASSEAGRTEAFF
TRBJ1-3	.	.	TRBV12-3/TRBV12-4	TGTGCCAGCAGTTTTCCTGGAAACACCATATATTTT	CASSFPGNTIYF
TRBJ2-7	.	.	TRBV29-1	TGCAGCGTTGGGGCGGTCCCTACCGAGCAGTACTTC	CSVGAVPTEQYF
TRBJ1-6	many	.	TRBV7-9	TGTGCCAGCAGCTTAATCTCCCCCAGCTCCTATAATTCACCCCTCCACTTT	CASSLISPSSYNSPLHF
TRBJ2-7	.	TRBD1	TRBV28	TGTGCCAGCATCCAGACAGGGGTCTCCTACGAGCAGTACTTC	CASIQTGVSYEQYF
TRBJ2-1	.	.	TRBV13	.	CASSPRWASGTNEQFF
TRBJ2-5	many	.	TRBV28	TGTGCCAGCAGCTTTAATATGCAGGGAGCGACCCAGTACTTC	CASSFNMQGATQYF
TRBJ1-3	many	TRBD1	TRBV6-5	TGTGCCAGCAGCCAAGGGGACAGGGTACACACCATATATTTT	CASSQGDRVHTIYF
TRBJ1-1	few	.	TRBV5-4	TGTGCCAGCAACGCGGGCGCTGAAGCTTTCTTT	CASNAGAEAFF
TRBJ1-6	few	.	TRBV3-1	TGTGCCAGCAGCCACACGGACAGCTCCAATTCACCCCTCCACTTT	CASSHTDSSNSPLHF
TRBJ2-1	few	TRBD2	TRBV18	TGTGCCAGCTCACCAGTAGGATCTAGCGGGATCATCAATGAGCAGTTCTTC	CASSPVGSSGIINEQFF
TRBJ2-7	many	.	TRBV18	TGTGCCAGCTCACCGGGGATTAACGAGCAGTACTTC	CASSPGINEQYF
TRBJ2-3	.	TRBD1	TRBV7-2	TGTGCCAGCAGCCCAACATCAGGGGGCTCGGATACGCAGTATTTT	CASSPTSGGSDTQYF
TRBJ2-5	few	.	TRBV7-8	TGTGCCAGCAGCTTAATGGGACTCCGAGAGACCCAGTACTTC	CASSLMGLRETQYF
TRBJ2-1	.	.	TRBV5-5	TGTGCCAGCAGCTTGTCAGGGTACAATGAGCAGTTCTTC	CASSLSGYNEQFF
TRBJ2-1	.	TRBD2	TRBV12-3/TRBV12-4	TGTGCCAGCAGTTTGCGGCTAGCGGGACTGGAGGAGCAGTTCTTC	CASSLRLAGLEEQFF